The T cell receptor (beta chain) under discussion was sequenced for a study of beta chain features in type 1 diabetes. The CDR3 has 13 amino acids. Germline V gives CDR1 SGHVS, CDR2 FNYEAQ. V lost 5 bases to trimming and J lost 1 base; unmatched junction nucleotides: 1. The isolated RNA, all of it, was reverse transcribed, so expressed TCRB transcripts were what got sequenced. Generated by immunoSEQ multiplex PCR, the TCRdb table keeps only in-frame clones and is missing some. The sample lists hundreds of thousands of clones; 15% to 19% were seen once. Material: naive CD4+ T cells from blood. This sequence was found in a man younger than 30 in good health. The chain recombines TRBV7-6 with TRBJ1-1, with 7 bases aligning to TRBD1. The CDR3 protein is CASSGDRNTEAFF. The DNA for the CDR3 is TGTGCCAGCAGCGGGGACAGGAACACTGAAGCTTTCTTT. Filled out from reference TRBV7-6 and TRBJ1-1, the complete variable domain reads GAGVSQSPRYKVTKRGQDVALRCDPISGHVSLYWYRQALGQGPEFLTYFNYEAQQDKSGLPNDRFSAERPEGSISTLTIQRTEQRDSAMYRCASSGDRNTEAFFGQGTRLTVV.